Below, 30 T cell receptor beta chains from the same sample are listed, as sequenced in a study of OX40 agonist ivuxolimab in advanced cancers. Assay used: immunoSEQ multiplex PCR; TCRdb lists only in-frame clones, some missing. Here the sample spans more than 70,000 clones, roughly 88% being singletons. The sample in question was CD4+ or CD8+ T cells sorted from blood, obtained in a trial of the OX40 agonist ivuxolimab. These receptors were obtained from an adult with an advanced solid tumor such as melanoma, head and neck, liver or kidney cancer.

The chain employs TRBV2 and TRBJ2-1, with 8 bases aligning to TRBD2. The CDR3 extends over 14 amino acids. Germline loops: CDR1 SNHLY, CDR2 FYNNEI. With 7 bases clipped from V and 7 bases from J, the junction kept 9 bases outside the gene matches. CDR3 sequence: CASNVAGGRNEQFF. CDR3 DNA sequence: TGTGCCAGCAACGTTGCGGGAGGTAGAAATGAGCAGTTCTTC.

This clone was seen a single time. This rearrangement joins TRBV7-8 to TRBJ1-5; maybe TRBD1 (5 bases). V shed 2 bases and J shed 4 bases, with 15 bases lying between them. Germline-derived CDR1 and CDR2 are SGHVS and FQNEAQ. This CDR3 has 16 residues. The CDR3 nucleotides read TGTGCCAGCAGCTTAAGTCTTGGGGCAAGGAATCAGCCCCAGCATTTT. This codes for CASSLSLGARNQPQHF.

The chain uses TRBV6-6 and TRBJ2-7, with a weak D call TRBD1 (5 bases). CDR1 is MNHNY, CDR2 SVGAGI, per germline (reference sequence). V lost 0 bases, J lost 7 bases, and 13 bases lay in between. CDR3 length: 14 amino acids. In DNA form, the CDR3 reads TGTGCCAGCAGTTACTCCCCCAGCAGACAGGAGCAGTACTTC. Protein: CASSYSPSRQEQYF.

This chain's CDR3 is CASSLAGSTDTQYF. The CDR3 bases are TGTGCCAGCAGCTTAGCCGGGAGCACAGATACGCAGTATTTT. The chain uses TRBV11-3 and TRBJ2-3; D gene unclear. CDR1 is SGHNT and CDR2 is YENEEA in the germline V gene. This CDR3 has 14 amino acids. V was pared by 1 base and J by 0 bases, with 5 bases between. Filled out from reference TRBV11-3 and TRBJ2-3, the complete variable domain reads EAGVVQSPRYKIIEKKQPVAFWCNPISGHNTLYWYLQNLGQGPELLIRYENEEAVDDSQLPKDRFSAERLKGVDSTLKIQPAELGDSAVYLCASSLAGSTDTQYFGPGTRLTVL.

This clone was found once. Here the CDR3 reads CASRAGPQGTDTQYF. In DNA, the CDR3 is TGTGCCAGCAGGGCCGGGCCCCAGGGCACAGATACGCAGTATTTT. The chain recombines TRBV5-4 with TRBJ2-3; D remains ambiguous. Per germline, CDR1 SGHNT and CDR2 YYREEE (reference sequence). The germline V and J ends were trimmed by 5 bases and 1 base, with 14 bases remaining between them. The CDR3 contains 15 residues.

The chain combines TRBV6-6 with TRBJ2-7; D is ambiguous. Germline CDR1 reads MNHNY; CDR2 reads SVGAGI (reference sequence). The V end was cut by 8 bases, the J end by 2 bases, with 10 bases between. The CDR3 loop spans 12 amino acids. The CDR3 loop reads CASGRPTYEQYF. In DNA, the CDR3 is TGTGCCAGCGGTCGGCCTACCTACGAGCAGTACTTC.

The chain employs TRBV19 and TRBJ1-3; the match to TRBD1 covers 7 bases. This CDR3 region has 13 residues. The V gene end was trimmed by 10 bases and the J gene end by 4 bases; junction bases not matched to a gene: 7. From germline, CDR1 is LNHDA and CDR2 SQIVND (reference sequence). CDR3 bases: TGTGCCACCGGGACAGCCCGAGGAAACACCATATATTTT. Amino acids: CATGTARGNTIYF.

As to this clone: Other DNA sequences of this sample code for an identical CDR3. The chain uses TRBV27 and TRBJ2-7; D not resolved. The CDR3 contains 17 residues. Germline loops: CDR1 MNHEY, CDR2 SMNVEV (reference sequence). V shed 4 bases and J shed 0 bases, with 19 bases lying between them. The CDR3 DNA reads as TGTGCCAGCAGTTCTTTCGTTATGAGGAGAAGCTCCTACGAGCAGTACTTC. This sequence encodes CASSSFVMRRSSYEQYF.

The V call is TRBV18, the J call TRBJ1-4; D gene unclear. Germline V gives CDR1 KGHSH, CDR2 LQKENI. CDR3 length equals 16 residues. Trimming pared 3 bases from V and 5 bases from J, leaving 16 bases between. CDR3 DNA: TGTGCCAGCTCACCCCAGGAGGGCATACGAAATGAAAAACTGTTTTTT. Translating it yields CASSPQEGIRNEKLFF.

The J gene is TRBJ1-5, the V gene TRBV6-1; no definite D call. V shed 3 bases and J shed 0 bases, with 3 bases lying between them. Germline assignment: CDR1 MNHNS and CDR2 SASEGT. The length of the CDR3 is 13 residues. The CDR3 DNA is TGTGCCAGCAGTGAGGGTAGCAATCAGCCCCAGCATTTT. Its translation: CASSEGSNQPQHF.

This clone was seen a few times. The chain carries TRBV7-9 and TRBJ2-3; no reliable D call. Trimming pared 2 bases from V and 8 bases from J, leaving 14 bases between. CDR1 and CDR2 (germline): SEHNR, FQNEAQ (reference sequence). This CDR3 contains 14 residues. The CDR3 nucleotides are TGTGCCAGCAGCTTAAGCATCCCCAGTTCTACGCAGTATTTT. It is translated as CASSLSIPSSTQYF.

The chain carries TRBV9 and TRBJ2-1; 9 bases fit TRBD1. The CDR3 consists of 15 residues. Germline V gene lookup returns CDR1 SGDLS and CDR2 YYNGEE. The junction had 5 bases not matched to a gene; V was cut back by 0 bases and J by 7 bases. CDR3 residues: CASSVGQGVLNEQFF. Here the CDR3 DNA reads TGTGCCAGCAGCGTAGGACAGGGGGTATTGAATGAGCAGTTCTTC.

This chain's CDR3 is CAWSYPVGNTIYF. The CDR3 DNA follows: TGTGCCTGGAGTTATCCCGTCGGAAACACCATATATTTT. This rearrangement joins TRBV30 to TRBJ1-3; no reliable D call. V lost 2 bases and J lost 4, with 9 bases in between. The germline gives CDR1 GTSNPN, CDR2 SVGIG (reference sequence). The CDR3 covers 13 residues.

The chain uses TRBV15 and TRBJ2-5; D may be TRBD1 (6 bases). The CDR3 is 15 amino acids. Looked up from germline, CDR1 is LNHNV and CDR2 is YYDKDF (reference sequence). V was clipped by 5 bases and J by 5 bases, with 18 bases between them. The CDR3 region is CATSGTGKTSETQYF. In nucleotides, the CDR3 is TGTGCCACCAGCGGTACAGGGAAGACTTCGGAGACCCAGTACTTC.

The chain couples TRBV7-3 to TRBJ2-5; no clear D gene. Germline V gene sequence: CDR1 SGHTA, CDR2 FQGTGA. The CDR3 is 13 residues long. V was trimmed by 0 bases and J by 0 bases, leaving 2 bases between them. CDR3 bases: TGTGCCAGCAGCTTAACGTACCAAGAGACCCAGTACTTC. It specifies CASSLTYQETQYF.

The chain is built from TRBV11-2 and TRBJ1-4; possibly TRBD1 for D (5 bases). In germline, CDR1 is SGHAT, CDR2 FQNNGV. This CDR3 comprises 15 residues. Trimming shortened V by 5 bases and J by 5 bases, and 15 bases separated the two germline ends. The CDR3 DNA follows: TGTGCCAGCAGCATTTGGGGCGGACCGAATGAAAAACTGTTTTTT. This codes for CASSIWGGPNEKLFF.

The chain is built from TRBV9 and TRBJ2-5, with D maybe TRBD1 (5 bases). This CDR3 comprises 16 residues. V dropped 0 bases and J dropped 5 bases, with 17 bases sitting between them. Germline CDR1 SGDLS, CDR2 YYNGEE. The DNA of the CDR3 is TGTGCCAGCAGCGTAGATGCCGGGCCACCAGGGGAGACCCAGTACTTC. Protein: CASSVDAGPPGETQYF.

The rearrangement uses TRBV5-1 and TRBJ2-5, with 7 bases fitting TRBD1. Germline values: CDR1 SGHRS, CDR2 YFSETQ. CDR3 length: 15 amino acids. Losses at the gene ends were 3 bases for V and 4 bases for J; bases not matched to a gene: 9. The CDR3 reads CASSSPGGRGETQYF. The CDR3 nucleotides are TGCGCCAGCAGCTCACCAGGGGGTAGGGGAGAGACCCAGTACTTC.

The J gene is TRBJ2-1, the V gene TRBV9; 7 bases line up with TRBD1. Germline CDR1 is SGDLS and CDR2 is YYNGEE. V shed 4 bases, J shed 0 bases, and the junction held 4 bases outside the gene matches. The length of the CDR3 is 15 residues. CDR3 loop: CASSIRQGSYNEQFF. The CDR3 nucleotides are TGTGCCAGCAGCATCCGACAGGGCTCCTACAATGAGCAGTTCTTC.

The V gene is TRBV19, the J gene TRBJ1-2; D gene unclear. From germline, CDR1 is LNHDA and CDR2 SQIVND (reference sequence). V lost 3 bases to trimming and J lost 0 bases, with 8 bases between them. The CDR3 runs to 14 residues. DNA for the CDR3: TGTGCCAGTAGTATGTTCGGCGCTAACTATGGCTACACCTTC. This sequence encodes CASSMFGANYGYTF.

The chain recombines TRBV4-1 with TRBJ1-6, with 7 bases matching TRBD1. Germline V lookup: CDR1 MGHRA, CDR2 YSYEKL. The CDR3 consists of 15 residues. V shed 0 bases and J 9 bases; nucleotides not matched to a gene: 5. DNA for the CDR3: TGCGCCAGCAGCCAAGAAGGCGGGACAGTTTCACCCCTCCACTTT. Translating it yields CASSQEGGTVSPLHF.

This chain uses TRBV28 with TRBJ2-7; 8 bases align to TRBD1. With 4 bases clipped from V and 6 bases from J, the junction kept 8 bases outside the gene matches. The CDR3 is 14 residues long. Germline CDR1 is MDHEN and CDR2 is SYDVKM. The CDR3 coding sequence is TGTGCCAGCAGTTCAGGGGGCTCTCGCGGCGAGCAGTACTTC. Its protein product is CASSSGGSRGEQYF.

The rearrangement links TRBV18 to TRBJ1-1; D is perhaps TRBD1 (5 bases). The CDR3 runs 15 residues. Trimming removed 1 base from V and 4 bases from J, with 13 bases in between. CDR1 and CDR2 (germline): KGHSH, LQKENI. CDR3 in amino acids: CASSPREGFTTEAFF. The CDR3 bases are TGTGCCAGCTCACCACGGGAGGGGTTTACCACTGAAGCTTTCTTT.

The sample holds a few counts of this clone. J is TRBJ2-1 and V is TRBV28, with TRBD2 as a possible D gene (6 bases). V was shortened by 5 bases and J by 11 bases, with 13 bases between the two germline ends. The CDR3 extends over 12 amino acids. Germline loops: CDR1 MDHEN, CDR2 SYDVKM. Here the CDR3 reads CASSLPGTQQFF. As DNA, the CDR3 is TGTGCCAGCAGTCTGCCCGGGACTCAGCAGTTCTTC. Using reference TRBV28 and TRBJ2-1 for the parts outside the CDR3, the full variable domain is DVKVTQSSRYLVKRTGEKVFLECVQDMDHENMFWYRQDPGLGLRLIYFSYDVKMKEKGDIPEGYSVSREKKERFSLILESASTNQTSMYLCASSLPGTQQFFGPGTRLTVL.

The rearrangement uses TRBV28 and TRBJ2-7; possible D gene TRBD2, 6 bases. V lost 5 bases and J 8 bases, leaving 19 bases between the germline ends. Germline V CDR1 and CDR2: MDHEN, SYDVKM. The CDR3 extends over 14 amino acids. CDR3 nucleotides: TGTGCCAGCAGTCCCCAGCGACTCCGGGAGAAGCAGTACTTC. Residues: CASSPQRLREKQYF.

The chain employs TRBV7-3 and TRBJ2-3; TRBD2 matches 9 bases. With 2 bases clipped from V and 3 bases from J, the junction kept 3 bases outside the gene matches. Germline loops: CDR1 SGHTA, CDR2 FQGTGA. The CDR3 runs to 15 residues. CDR3 amino acids: CASSLAGGRTDTQYF. CDR3 nucleotide sequence: TGTGCCAGCAGCTTAGCGGGAGGGCGGACAGATACGCAGTATTTT.

In DNA, the CDR3 is TGCAGCGCCGCGGGCTTGGGATTGTCTGAAGCTTTCTTT. Translation: CSAAGLGLSEAFF. The chain carries TRBV29-1 and TRBJ1-1, with D uncertain. The germline V and J ends were trimmed by 7 bases and 6 bases, with 18 bases remaining between them. CDR3 length: 13 residues. Germline CDR1 is SQVTM and CDR2 is ANQGSEA.

The chain is built from TRBV7-2 and TRBJ2-7; maybe TRBD1 (5 bases). The V end lost 2 bases, the J end lost 3 bases, and 8 bases lay between the germline ends. The CDR3 is made up of 13 amino acids. Germline lookup yields CDR1 SGHTA and CDR2 FQGNSA. The DNA for the CDR3 is TGTGCCAGCAGCTTACAGGGTCTCTACGAGCAGTACTTC. It encodes CASSLQGLYEQYF.

The count of this clone is one. This rearrangement joins TRBV5-5 to TRBJ1-4; D uncertain. The CDR3 spans 15 residues. V was cut by 2 bases and J by 5 bases, with 13 bases left in between. Germline CDR1 is SGHKS and CDR2 is YYEKEE (reference sequence). The CDR3 DNA follows: TGTGCCAGCAGCTTTTTAGGGATGGGCAATGAAAAACTGTTTTTT. Amino acids: CASSFLGMGNEKLFF.

The chain carries TRBV5-4 and TRBJ1-3; TRBD1 might be the D (5 bases). V gave up 0 bases and J gave up 0 bases, with 7 bases separating them. Germline values: CDR1 SGHNT, CDR2 YYREEE (reference sequence). The CDR3 is made up of 15 amino acids. The CDR3 DNA reads TGTGCCAGCAGCTTGGAGGGGTTCTCTGGAAACACCATATATTTT. Protein sequence: CASSLEGFSGNTIYF.